The rows below give T cell receptor beta chains drawn from one sample of a study of blood T cell repertoires in COVID-19. Assay: immunoSEQ multiplex PCR; the TCRdb copy retains only in-frame clones and omits some. The profile shows about 160,000 clones, around 92% of them singletons. Material for sequencing was peripheral blood. Every receptor here comes from a man under 40 with COVID-19, enrolled during active disease. CDR3s include the opening cysteine and the closing phenylalanine or tryptophan. A D gene is named only where the DNA matches it firmly. Size is omitted from some rows. Given values are once, few, many or a class for expanded clones.

D gene	clone size	V gene	J gene	CDR3 protein	CDR3 DNA
-	-	TRBV19	TRBJ2-7	CASSTQESSYEQYF	TGTGCCAGTAGTACCCAGGAAAGCTCCTACGAGCAGTACTTC
TRBD1	-	TRBV24-1	TRBJ1-2	CATSDTRTGGVGGYTF	TGTGCCACCAGTGATACCAGGACAGGGGGCGTAGGTGGCTACACCTTC
-	-	TRBV4-3	TRBJ1-5	CASSQGRGQPQHF	TGCGCCAGCAGCCAAGGGAGGGGTCAGCCCCAGCATTTT
-	-	TRBV19	TRBJ1-1	CASRDRINTEAFF	TGTGCCAGTAGGGACAGAATTAACACTGAAGCTTTCTTT
TRBD1	-	TRBV28	TRBJ1-2	CASSLWGTGGTYGYTF	TGTGCCAGCAGTTTATGGGGGACAGGAGGTACCTATGGCTACACCTTC
-	once	TRBV21-1	TRBJ1-5	CASSKGRGRPGGNQPQHF	TGTGCCAGCAGCAAAGGGCGAGGGAGGCCAGGGGGAAATCAGCCCCAGCATTTT
-	few	TRBV25-1	TRBJ1-6	CASSEWGGGRNSPLHF	TGTGCCAGCAGTGAATGGGGCGGGGGGCGGAATTCACCCCTCCACTTT
TRBD2	once	TRBV7-2	TRBJ2-1	CASSSGLAGRRRNNEQFF	TGTGCCAGCAGCTCCGGACTAGCGGGGAGGAGACGAAACAATGAGCAGTTCTTC
-	-	TRBV7-9	TRBJ2-7	CASGSQAVYYEQYF	TGTGCCAGCGGAAGTCAAGCGGTGTACTACGAGCAGTACTTC
TRBD2	-	TRBV5-1	TRBJ2-2	CASRGTSGVNTGELFF	TGCGCCAGCAGAGGGACTAGCGGGGTGAACACCGGGGAGCTGTTTTTT
TRBD1	-	TRBV10-3	TRBJ1-3	CAAVTGNSGNTIYF	TGTGCCGCAGTGACAGGGAACTCTGGAAACACCATATATTTT